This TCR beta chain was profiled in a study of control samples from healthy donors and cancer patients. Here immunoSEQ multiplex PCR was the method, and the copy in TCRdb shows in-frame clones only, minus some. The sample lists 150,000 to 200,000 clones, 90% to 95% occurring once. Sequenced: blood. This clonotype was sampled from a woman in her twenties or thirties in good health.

CDR3 region: CASSPHDRGHSYNEQFF. The CDR3 DNA reads TGTGCCAGCAGCCCTCACGACAGGGGGCACTCCTACAATGAGCAGTTCTTC. This chain connects TRBV7-8 to TRBJ2-1, with 10 bases lining up with TRBD1. V dropped 5 bases and J dropped 0; count of bases not matched to a gene: 7. The CDR3 is made up of 17 amino acids. The V gene's germline CDR1 is SGHVS and CDR2 FQNEAQ.